Listed below are T cell receptor beta chains from one sample, sequenced in a study of blood T cell repertoires in COVID-19. Some clones are missing from TCRdb's copy, which holds only in-frame ones; the method was immunoSEQ multiplex PCR. The sample records under 150,000 clones, 75% to 95% being singletons. The sample comprised peripheral blood. The source is a human donor with active COVID-19. The donor label of this sample is uncertain. Both conserved end residues are part of each CDR3. A D gene is named only where the DNA matches it firmly. Only part of the rows carry a size: once, few, many, or a class if the clone is expanded.

j_call,d_call,v_call,clone_size,cdr3_nt,cdr3_aa
TRBJ1-2,TRBD1,TRBV7-9,-,TGTGCCAGCAGCTTAGTCCAGGGGGCTAGGTATGGCTACACCTTC,CASSLVQGARYGYTF
TRBJ1-2,-,TRBV9,-,TGTGCCAGCAGCGCCGGGGGGATCGGTGGCTACACCTTC,CASSAGGIGGYTF
TRBJ2-2,-,TRBV7-2,-,TGTGCCAGCAGCTTTGGGCAGGGTTACACCGGGGAGCTGTTTTTT,CASSFGQGYTGELFF
TRBJ2-5,TRBD1,TRBV25-1,-,TGTGCCAGCAGTGAGGGGACAGCTCAGGAAGAGACCCAGTACTTC,CASSEGTAQEETQYF
TRBJ2-3,-,TRBV4-3,-,TGCGCCAGCAGCCAAGAACAGCCAGATACGCAGTATTTT,CASSQEQPDTQYF
TRBJ1-5,-,TRBV6-1,-,TGTGCCAGCAGTGAAGATGGGAGAAGCAATCAGCCCCAGCATTTT,CASSEDGRSNQPQHF
TRBJ2-1,TRBD1,TRBV7-6,-,TGTGCCAGCAGCAGACGGACAGGGGTCTCCTACAATGAGCAGTTCTTC,CASSRRTGVSYNEQFF
TRBJ2-3,TRBD2,TRBV2,once,TGTGCCAGCAGTGAATTGGCTAGCGGGGGGACAGATACGCAGTATTTT,CASSELASGGTDTQYF
TRBJ2-4,-,TRBV5-6,-,TGTGCCAGCAGCCCCGACGGGATAGCCAAAAACATTCAGTACTTC,CASSPDGIAKNIQYF
TRBJ2-7,-,TRBV10-3,once,TGTGCCATCAGTGTCAGGGACACCCACGAGCAGTACTTC,CAISVRDTHEQYF
TRBJ1-2,-,TRBV6-2/TRBV6-3,-,TGTGCCAGCAGTTACGACACCGGACTCTATGGCTACACCTTC,CASSYDTGLYGYTF